This T cell receptor (beta chain) derives from a study of control samples from healthy donors and cancer patients. The germline CDR1 and CDR2 sequences are SGHRS and YFSETQ. The V end lost 0 bases, the J end lost 5 bases, and 12 bases lay between the germline ends. The CDR3 length is 15 residues. Measured with immunoSEQ multiplex PCR; TCRdb has only the in-frame clones, and not every one. The sample has around 70,000 clones, nearly 85% seen once. In this sample, this clone turned up a few times. The gene calls are TRBV5-1 and TRBJ1-5; D may be TRBD1 (5 bases). The TCR sequence derives from a man between 60 and 75 years old in good health. Sequencing used blood. The CDR3 nucleotides read TGCGCCAGCAGCTTGGAAGGGGTTCCCGATCAGCCCCAGCATTTT. Translating it yields CASSLEGVPDQPQHF.